This T cell receptor (beta chain) came from a study of resident and recirculating memory T cells in vitiligo. Trimming at V came to 6 bases and at J to 3 bases, leaving 6 bases not matched to a gene. The CDR3 has 14 amino acids. Germline V gives CDR1 SNHLY, CDR2 FYNNEI. Profiling relied on immunoSEQ multiplex PCR, and the TCRdb table lists in-frame clones only, not all of them. The sample has around 78,000 clones, around 92% seen once. This chain connects TRBV2 to TRBJ2-5; 8 positions match TRBD1. Sequenced material: blood. The sequence was collected from a male donor with vitiligo. CDR3 loop: CASRAGQGEETQYF. The CDR3 bases are TGTGCCAGCAGAGCCGGACAGGGTGAAGAGACCCAGTACTTC.